These 8 T cell receptor beta chains came from one sample sequenced in a study of tumor and adjacent non-tumor tissue in lung cancer. The template was RNA from unsorted bulk tissue. The library came from three nested PCR rounds adapted from ARM-PCR protocols. TCRdb re-analysed the multiplex PCR reads in MiXCR, keeping a single row per CDR3 protein. In the table there are 95,000 to 150,000 distinct CDR3 sequences, 66% of which are singletons. Sequencing was carried out using lung tumor tissue. These receptors came from a man aged 25 to 40 with non-small cell lung cancer.

Details on this clonotype: This may be a read error, as it is one base from a much larger clone. The chain links TRBV6-5 to TRBJ1-2; D call uncertain. The CDR3 has 11 residues. The V and J ends lost 11 bases and 7 bases respectively, with 14 bases between them. Germline lookup yields CDR1 MNHEY and CDR2 SVGAGI. CDR3 sequence: CAGGETGGYTF. In nucleotides, the CDR3 is TGTGCCGGCGGAGAAACCGGTGGCTACACCTTC.

Regarding this clonotype: This CDR3 is missing its conserved last phenylalanine or tryptophan, likely due to a read error. V usage is TRBV11-2 and J usage is TRBJ2-1; D possibly corresponds to TRBD1 (7 bases). The CDR3 has 16 residues. Germline-derived CDR1 and CDR2 are SGHAT and FQNNGV. V shed 3 bases and J shed 5 bases, with 17 bases lying between them. CDR3 sequence reads: CASSLEGAITHNEQFL. The CDR3 nucleotides are TGTGCCAGCAGCTTGGAGGGGGCGATAACCCACAATGAGCAGTTCCTC.

The V gene is TRBV6-1, the J gene TRBJ1-4, with D unresolved. The length of the CDR3 is 14 residues. V lost 0 bases and J 8 bases, leaving 10 bases between the germline ends. In germline, CDR1 is MNHNS, CDR2 SASEGT. The CDR3 DNA sequence: TGTGCCAGCAGTGAAGCGGGTTCTTCGGAAAAACTGTTTTTT. Translation: CASSEAGSSEKLFF.

About this clonotype itself: Lacking the conserved final phenylalanine or tryptophan, this CDR3 likely reflects a read error. This chain links TRBV4-2 with TRBJ1-6; 7 positions match TRBD1. CDR3 length: 15 residues. The germline CDR1 and CDR2 sequences are LGHNA and YNFKEQ. The CDR3 DNA sequence: TGTGTCAGCAGCCAAGACCTAGGGGGCGAATCACCCCTCCACATT. It encodes CVSSQDLGGESPLHI.

The genes are TRBV12-3 or TRBV12-4 and TRBJ2-7; weak D call: TRBD2 (5 bases). The V and J ends lost 8 bases and 6 bases respectively, with 17 bases between them. The CDR3 contains 13 residues. The CDR3 region has the DNA TGTGCCAGCGAACCCGGGGAGTTTAGCGAGCAGTACTTC. It encodes CASEPGEFSEQYF.

In its sample, this clonotype was seen many times. The chain carries TRBV12-3 or TRBV12-4 and TRBJ1-5; D call uncertain. Trimming took off 7 bases at V and 1 base at J, with 5 bases between the two ends. The CDR3 has 12 amino acids. CDR3 residues: CASTVSNQPQHF. In DNA, the CDR3 is TGTGCCAGCACGGTCAGCAATCAGCCCCAGCATTTT.

In regard to this clonotype: A junction boundary mismatches the germline segment, possibly from a read error. The chain uses TRBV20-1 and TRBJ2-2, with 11 bases matching TRBD2. Germline V gives CDR1 DFQATT, CDR2 SNEGSKA (reference sequence). The length of the CDR3 is 17 residues. This CDR3 reads CSARAASGRSNAGELFF. CDR3 in DNA: TGCAGTGCTAGAGCGGCTAGCGGGAGGTCGAACGCCGGAGAGCTGTTTTTT.

Worth noting for this clonotype: A much more abundant neighbour one base away suggests this may be a read error. The CDR3 sequence: CASVEGGPDTQYF. The CDR3, as DNA: TGTGCCAGCGTGGAGGGGGGGCCAGATACGCAGTATTTT. The rearrangement uses TRBV6-2 or TRBV6-3 and TRBJ2-3; TRBD2 might be the D (7 bases). V was shortened by 8 bases and J by 4 bases, with 13 bases between the two germline ends. The germline V gene has CDR1 MNHEY and CDR2 SVGEGT. The CDR3 has 13 amino acids.